This T cell receptor beta chain was retrieved from a study of Graves' ophthalmopathy and Graves' hyperthyroidism. Study results and caveats: Appearing in blood as well were most expanded thyroid clonotypes above 0.001 frequency. In predicting ophthalmopathy progression, the model reached 65% to 71% sensitivity and about 73% specificity.

Newly diagnosed, the hyperthyroidism patients had under 2 months' duration and were aged 18 to 65. Ten or more counts support this clonotype. Antigen: not known. RNA transcripts were the template, and TCR beta CDR3 regions were amplified from them. Second-round multiplex PCR came after a first-round RT-PCR that employed HTBI primers. TCRdb reprocessed the multiplex PCR reads via MiXCR and lists one record per CDR3 protein. The table has about 620,000 distinct CDR3 sequences, 20% to 25% seen once; the top ten hold approximately 7%. V gave up 3 bases and J gave up 6 bases, with 14 bases separating them. The length of the CDR3 is 14 residues. From germline, CDR1 is MNHNS and CDR2 SASEGT.

The sequencing sample was made of peripheral blood. This clonotype was sampled from a woman under 30 with stable Graves' hyperthyroidism. Some clones in this sample may be carry-over from other donors' samples. The chain has TRBV6-1 and TRBJ1-2, with unresolved D. In DNA, the CDR3 is TGTGCCAGCAGTGAGGCAGTGGGAGTCGATGGCTACACCTTC. This codes for CASSEAVGVDGYTF.